This T cell receptor beta chain was recovered during a study of cytomegalovirus exposure and HLA in healthy donors. The PCR had 60 Vbeta and 13 Jbeta primers. Assay: immunoSEQ multiplex PCR; the TCRdb copy retains only in-frame clones and omits some. The repertoire holds some 100,000 clones, with roughly three quarters as singletons. CDR1 is SGHRS and CDR2 is YFSETQ in the germline V gene. This CDR3 has 16 amino acids. Trimming at V came to 4 bases and at J to 10 bases, leaving 9 bases not matched to a gene. Donors had nominal health at sampling but likely had unrecorded immune exposures. This TCR was recovered from a woman aged 45-65 years in good health and CMV-seropositive. The genes are TRBV5-1 and TRBJ2-1; TRBD2 matches at 15 bases. The sequencing sample was made of PBMCs. The DNA of the CDR3 is TGCGCCAGCAGCCCAGGACTAGCGGGGGGGTCAGAGGAGCAGTTCTTC. Translation gives CASSPGLAGGSEEQFF.